This T cell receptor (beta chain) was captured by sequencing in a study of blood T cells in healthy people across ages (dated by TCRdb to 2014 to 2015). As for the study more broadly: Template switching captured roughly one uniquely barcoded TCR beta cDNA molecule per two T cells in model experiments. The study measured age-related changes in TCR beta repertoire diversity using deep sequencing normalized with unique cDNA molecular identifiers. The donors were split into four age groups: young (average about 15 years), middle-aged (roughly 39), aged (over 55) and long-lived (roughly 88). For two donors (one aged 18 to 30 and one aged 80 or older), the study analyzed two additional independent replicas of 1 million unique cDNA reads from the same blood draw. Donors of different ages were randomly distributed across sequencing lanes to avoid experimental bias.

The approximately 39 donors, aged about 6 to 100 years, were systemically healthy Caucasian individuals from Russia. Each donor gave ten milliliters of peripheral blood, collected into EDTA-treated Vacutainer tubes. PBMCs were isolated by Ficoll-Paque density-gradient centrifugation, with at least 7 million obtained per sample. Trizol reagent was used to extract total RNA from the PBMCs, yielding at least 5.5 micrograms per sample. Naive CD45RAhigh/CD27high T cell percentages were measured by flow cytometry on a PBMC aliquot from every donor. Library preparation employed 5' RACE. The listed sequencing device is Illumina HiSeq 2500. A second PCR of about 6 to 12 cycles was performed with a sample-barcoded 5' primer and a J-beta primer mix. Each TCR beta cDNA molecule received a unique molecular identifier from a template-switch 5' adaptor carrying 12 random nucleotides. Each sample yielded at least 2.5 million CDR3-containing paired-end reads. First-strand cDNA was synthesized from all RNA with the Mint cDNA synthesis kit, primed by a TRBC-specific oligonucleotide. Following uracil-DNA glycosylase treatment, a first 18-cycle PCR with universal primers M1SS and BC2_uni_R was performed on all cDNA. The paper's data handling went like this. Normalization of each sample was performed by random selection of 1 million high-quality reads, each carrying a distinct molecular identifier. Reads with shared molecular identifiers were discarded instead of being binned into consensus sequences. MiTCR, run with a Q25 quality threshold and the strictest error-elimination algorithm, handled CDR3 identification, clonotype clustering and error correction. A nonparametric unseen species model with Euler transformation was used to estimate lower-bound total TCR beta diversity. TCRdb trimmed public reads at Q25 via fastp, called clones via MiXCR and kept in-frame beta chains. Each entry is one CDR3 protein sequence, shown with its most common DNA and genes. The V and J calls shown here were made by TCRdb, not taken from the authors' results. The sample table holds about 2 million distinct CDR3 sequences, of which around 50% were seen once. The top ten hold over 2% of the sample.

What the authors observed across the whole study: The CMV infection status of donors was not known, potentially confounding age-related changes in expanded clonotypes. A strong correlation was found between observed TCR beta diversity and the percentage of naive T cells measured by flow cytometry. Total diversity estimates from one million sequenced T cells were considered lower bounds and underestimates. Compared with the aged group, the long-lived group had more naive CD4+ T cells, fewer expanded clones and increased TCR diversity, suggesting age selection. As age increased, observed TCR beta diversity per million T cells dropped in a roughly linear way, and a significant reduction was already evident by age roughly 36. Because profiling used bulk unsorted PBMCs, naive and antigen-experienced compartments could not be compared conclusively.

About this clonotype itself: Its antigen target is currently unknown. Per-base quality was not reported, and no clone a single base away is much larger than it.

The germline V gene (reference sequence) sets CDR1 to DFQATT and CDR2 to SNEGSKA. V gives up 2 bases and J gives up 5 bases, and the segment between their germline ends measures 15 bases. The CDR3, from cysteine to phenylalanine, totals 14 residues. The CDR3 DNA has 42 bases and is translated from base 1. Material for sequencing was blood. The TCR was taken from a woman in her thirties or forties in good health. Recombination linked TRBV20-1 to TRBJ1-2, and possibly TRBD1, on 5 matching bases. The CDR3 protein is CSARFLGALYGYTF. The nucleotide sequence is TGCAGTGCTAGATTTCTTGGGGCGCTGTATGGCTACACCTTC.